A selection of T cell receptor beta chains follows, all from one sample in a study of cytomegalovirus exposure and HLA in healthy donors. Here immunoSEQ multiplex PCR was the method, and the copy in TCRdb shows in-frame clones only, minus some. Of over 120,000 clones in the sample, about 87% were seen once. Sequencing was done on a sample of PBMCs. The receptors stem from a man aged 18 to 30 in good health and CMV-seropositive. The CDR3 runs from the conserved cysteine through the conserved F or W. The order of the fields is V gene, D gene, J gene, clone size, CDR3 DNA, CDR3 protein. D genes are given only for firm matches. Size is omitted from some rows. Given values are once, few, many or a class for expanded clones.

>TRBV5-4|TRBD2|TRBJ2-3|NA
TGTGCCAGCAGCTTGGAGGGTTTTCGGGGACTAGGCAGGAGCACAGATACGCAGTATTTT
CASSLEGFRGLGRSTDTQYF
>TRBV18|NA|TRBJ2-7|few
TGTGCCAGCTCACCAAGGACGGGAGTAGACGAGCAGTACTTC
CASSPRTGVDEQYF
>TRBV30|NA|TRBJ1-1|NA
TGTGCCTGGACCCCGGCAGGTCTGAACACTGAAGCTTTCTTT
CAWTPAGLNTEAFF
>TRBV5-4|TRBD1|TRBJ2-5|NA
TGTGCCAGCAGCTCGCCGGGACAGGGGGCTTATGAGACCCAGTACTTC
CASSSPGQGAYETQYF
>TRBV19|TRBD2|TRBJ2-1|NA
TGTGCCAGTGGGGCTAGCGGGAACTCCTACAATGAGCAGTTCTTC
CASGASGNSYNEQFF
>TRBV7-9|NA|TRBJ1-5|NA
TGTGCCAGCGCGGGCGGAGGGAGCAATCAGCCCCAGCATTTT
CASAGGGSNQPQHF
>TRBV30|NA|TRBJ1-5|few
TGTGCCTGGAGTGTACCACCAGGGAATCAGCCCCAGCATTTT
CAWSVPPGNQPQHF
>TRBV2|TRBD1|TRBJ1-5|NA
TGTGCCAGCAGTCGAGCCAGGGGACAGGGACAGCCCCAGCATTTT
CASSRARGQGQPQHF
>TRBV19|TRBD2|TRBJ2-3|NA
TGTGCCAGTAGTTTAATTATCAGCGGGGGGAGTACTTTTACTAGCACAGATACGCAGTATTTT
CASSLIISGGSTFTSTDTQYF
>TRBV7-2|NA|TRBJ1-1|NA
TGTGCCAGCAGCCTTATTTGGACAGAAGCTTTCTTT
CASSLIWTEAFF
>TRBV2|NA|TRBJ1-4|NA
TGTGCCAGCAGTCTGGACAGCGCAACTAATGAAAAACTGTTTTTT
CASSLDSATNEKLFF
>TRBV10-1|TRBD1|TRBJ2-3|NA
TGCGCCAGCAAGAGGGACAGGTCTGGAGATACGCAGTATTTT
CASKRDRSGDTQYF
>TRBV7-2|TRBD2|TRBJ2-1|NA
TGTGCCAGCAGCTTAGTTGCGGGAGCCCGAGGTGAGCAGTTCTTC
CASSLVAGARGEQFF
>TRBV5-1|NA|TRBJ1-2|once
TGCGCCAGCAGCTCCCAGGCAGGGTCGAACTATGGCTACACCTTC
CASSSQAGSNYGYTF
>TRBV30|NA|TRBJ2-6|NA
TGTGCCTGGAGTACGACAGGCATCTCTGGGGCCAACGTCCTGACTTTC
CAWSTTGISGANVLTF
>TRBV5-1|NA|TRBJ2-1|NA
TGCGCCAGCAGCTTCGGGATAGCGGCCTACAATGAGCAGTTCTTC
CASSFGIAAYNEQFF
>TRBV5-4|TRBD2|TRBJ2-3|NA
TGTGCCAGCAGCTTGGAGTTAGCGGGGGGGCACACAGATACGCAGTATTTT
CASSLELAGGHTDTQYF
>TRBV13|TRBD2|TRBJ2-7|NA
TGTGCCAGCAGCTCCCCCAGCGGGAGAAGCGGCGAGCAGTACTTC
CASSSPSGRSGEQYF
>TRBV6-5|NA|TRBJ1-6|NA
TGTGCCAGCAGTTACGACAGTTTAAGCTCACCCCTCCACTTT
CASSYDSLSSPLHF
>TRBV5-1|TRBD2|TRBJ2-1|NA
TGCGCCAGCAGCTTGGAGGAACTAGCGGAGAACAATGAGCAGTTCTTC
CASSLEELAENNEQFF
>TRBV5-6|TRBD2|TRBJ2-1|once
TGTGCCAGCAGCCCAAACCGCTGGGGGGCTAGCGGGATGTACAATGAGCAGTTCTTC
CASSPNRWGASGMYNEQFF
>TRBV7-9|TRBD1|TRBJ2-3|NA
TGTGCCAGCAGCCCACAGGGGATGCCTAGCACAGATACGCAGTATTTT
CASSPQGMPSTDTQYF
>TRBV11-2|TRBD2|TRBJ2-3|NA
TGTGCCAGCAGCTTAGGCGGGGGACTAGCGAGCACAGATACGCAGTATTTT
CASSLGGGLASTDTQYF
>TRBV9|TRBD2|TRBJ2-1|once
TGTGCCAGCAGCGTAAATACCTATACAGCGGGGGGGTTGAATGAGCAGTTCTTC
CASSVNTYTAGGLNEQFF
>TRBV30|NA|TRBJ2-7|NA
TGTGCCTGGAGTCCCTCCGGGACAATCTTCGGGCAGTACTTC
CAWSPSGTIFGQYF
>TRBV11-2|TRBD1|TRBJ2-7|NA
TGTGCCAGCAGCAAGACAGGGGGGGACTACGAGCAGTACTTC
CASSKTGGDYEQYF
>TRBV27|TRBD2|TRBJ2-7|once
TGTGCCAGCAGTTTTGGGGCTAGCGGGTACGAGCAGTACTTC
CASSFGASGYEQYF
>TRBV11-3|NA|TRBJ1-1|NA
TGTGCCAGCAGTCTGGGCCGGAACACTGAAGCTTTCTTT
CASSLGRNTEAFF
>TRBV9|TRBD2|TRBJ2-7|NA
TGTGCCAGCAGCGTAGCCAGCGGGGGGGACGAGCAGTACTTC
CASSVASGGDEQYF
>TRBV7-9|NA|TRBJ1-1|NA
TGTGCCAGCAGCTTAAGTCGAGGTGTCGGGTTGAACACTGAAGCTTTCTTT
CASSLSRGVGLNTEAFF
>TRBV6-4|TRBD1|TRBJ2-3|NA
TGTGCCAGCAGTGAACAGGGGGCTGGAGATACGCAGTATTTT
CASSEQGAGDTQYF
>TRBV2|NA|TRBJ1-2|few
TGTGCCAGCCAGGGATCTAACTATGGCTACACCTTC
CASQGSNYGYTF
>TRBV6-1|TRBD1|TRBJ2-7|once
TGTGCCAGATCCGGGACAGACCCCTACGAGCAGTACTTC
CARSGTDPYEQYF
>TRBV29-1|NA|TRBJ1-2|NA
TGCAGCGTTGAGGGGCAGGACCATAACTATGGCTACACCTTC
CSVEGQDHNYGYTF
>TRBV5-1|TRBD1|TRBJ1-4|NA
TGCGCCAGCAGCTTTCAGGGGGGTAATGAAAAACTGTTTTTT
CASSFQGGNEKLFF
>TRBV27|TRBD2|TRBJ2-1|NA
TGTGCCACCGCCGGGACTAGCGGGGGGGCCTACAATGAGCAGTTCTTC
CATAGTSGGAYNEQFF